Included here is one T cell receptor (beta chain) sequence, with context. The CDR3 is 14 amino acids. The ends were cut back, 6 bases at V and 3 bases at J, with 12 bases in the middle. The sample comes from a study of CD8 T cells in ankylosing spondylitis. Using its own MiXCR run on the 5' RACE reads, TCRdb lists one record per CDR3 protein. The sample has 130,000 or so distinct CDR3 sequences; approximately 6.8% are singletons. The specimen sequenced was blood, either unsorted or a sorted T cell fraction (not recorded which). This TCR came from a male donor with ankylosing spondylitis or in good health (not recorded which). V and J are TRBV12-3 or TRBV12-4 and TRBJ2-1, with TRBD1 as a possible D gene (5 bases). CDR3 DNA: TGTGCCAGCAGCCGATCCGACAGCTACAATGAGCAGTTCTTC. Translating it yields CASSRSDSYNEQFF.